Shown below are 19 T cell receptor beta chains from a single sample sequenced in a study of T-cell memory formation after mild COVID-19. TCRdb re-derived calls from the 5' RACE reads in MiXCR, one entry per CDR3 protein. Of about 350,000 distinct CDR3 sequences in the sample, around 13% are singletons; the top ten hold 22%. Sequencing input: PBMCs or a T cell subset sorted from them (not recorded which). The receptor set was obtained from a man aged 18 to 29 who had mild COVID-19 (a few samples of this study predate the infection). Cell type and time point are not known.

Written as DNA, the CDR3 is TGTGCCAGCAGCTTAGGTAGCGGGGCGTACGAGCAGTACGTC. Its translation is CASSLGSGAYEQYV. This sequence joins TRBV7-2 and TRBJ2-7, with 8 bases fitting TRBD2. Per germline, CDR1 SGHTA and CDR2 FQGNSA. The CDR3 spans 14 residues. Losses at the gene ends were 1 base for V and 4 bases for J; bases not matched to a gene: 3.

This clonotype was detected a few times. The V gene is TRBV4-1, the J gene TRBJ2-7, with D possibly being TRBD1 (6 bases). The CDR3 has 13 amino acids. V was pared by 4 bases and J by 7 bases, with 14 bases between. The germline V gene encodes CDR1 MGHRA and CDR2 YSYEKL. CDR3 sequence reads: CASSPNHRDEQYF. The CDR3 DNA sequence: TGCGCCAGCAGCCCGAACCACAGGGATGAGCAGTACTTC.

This sequence joins TRBV12-3 or TRBV12-4 and TRBJ1-1; D not certain. There are 12 residues in the CDR3. V dropped 8 bases and J dropped 3 bases, with 10 bases sitting between them. Written as DNA, the CDR3 is TGTGCCAGCCAGTCGCTGGACACTGAAGCTTTCTTT. Translating gives CASQSLDTEAFF.

The sample holds many counts of this clonotype. The chain uses TRBV27 and TRBJ2-1, with 9 bases fitting TRBD2. The CDR3 has 15 amino acids. Germline values: CDR1 MNHEY, CDR2 SMNVEV (reference sequence). V dropped 2 bases and J dropped 4; count of bases not matched to a gene: 3. DNA for the CDR3: TGTGCCAGCAGTTTAATAGCGGGGGTATACAATGAGCAGTTCTTC. Its translation: CASSLIAGVYNEQFF.

This clonotype was picked up many times. The chain couples TRBV5-8 to TRBJ1-1; tentatively, D is TRBD1 (6 bases). The CDR3 spans 15 residues. Germline CDR1 is SGHTS and CDR2 is YDEGEE. V was clipped by 5 bases and J by 3 bases, with 17 bases between them. The CDR3 protein is CASSEPGTRDTEAFF. In DNA form, the CDR3 reads TGTGCCAGCAGTGAACCCGGGACAAGGGACACTGAAGCTTTCTTT.

This clonotype was seen more than once but under ten times. The chain has TRBV7-9 and TRBJ1-2; the match to TRBD1 covers 10 bases. CDR1 and CDR2 (germline): SEHNR, FQNEAQ (reference sequence). V was clipped by 5 bases and J by 7 bases; unmatched bases: 13. The CDR3 loop spans 16 amino acids. The CDR3 DNA sequence: TGTGCCAGCAGCCCTAGCCCGGACAGGGGGGAAGGTGGCTACACCTTC. It encodes CASSPSPDRGEGGYTF.

Concerning this clonotype: A single base separates this from a much larger clone, so it may be a read error. The chain joins TRBV12-3 or TRBV12-4 to TRBJ2-5, with 7 bases lining up with TRBD1. The CDR3 has 13 amino acids. The CDR3 here is CDSSWGQKETQYF. The CDR3 DNA reads TGTGACAGCAGTTGGGGACAGAAAGAGACCCAGTACTTC.

This clonotype has a count of ten or more. This chain uses TRBV27 with TRBJ1-2; a weak D match, TRBD1 (5 bases). Germline loops: CDR1 MNHEY, CDR2 SMNVEV (reference sequence). V was cut by 6 bases and J by 1 base, with 12 bases left in between. The CDR3 totals 14 residues. CDR3 region: CASSPQGNNYGYTF. CDR3 bases: TGTGCCAGCAGCCCTCAGGGAAATAACTATGGCTACACCTTC.

This clonotype occurred a few times. The chain has TRBV5-5 and TRBJ2-2; D not resolved. CDR1 SGHKS and CDR2 YYEKEE come from the germline V gene (reference sequence). Trimming pared 7 bases from V and 4 bases from J, leaving 17 bases between. This CDR3 is 15 amino acids long. DNA of the CDR3: TGTGCCAGCTTCAACCGGCTCCTCGGCACCGGGGAGCTGTTTTTT. The encoded protein is CASFNRLLGTGELFF. The full variable domain, completed using reference TRBV5-5 and TRBJ2-2, is DAGVTQSPTHLIKTRGQQVTLRCSPISGHKSVSWYQQVLGQGPQFIFQYYEKEERGRGNFPDRFSARQFPNYSSELNVNALLLGDSALYLCASFNRLLGTGELFFGEGSRLTVL.

This clonotype was counted a few times. The chain links TRBV20-1 to TRBJ1-5, with unresolved D. Trimming cost V 6 bases and J 5 bases, with 11 bases left between them. The CDR3 runs 12 residues. The germline V gene encodes CDR1 DFQATT and CDR2 SNEGSKA (reference sequence). The CDR3 DNA is TGCAGTGCCGGGTCACAACATCAGCCCCAGCATTTT. Its translation is CSAGSQHQPQHF.

This chain joins TRBV3-1 and TRBJ2-5; tentative D call: TRBD1 (6 bases). CDR3 length: 16 residues. The V and J ends lost 5 bases and 1 base respectively, with 17 bases between them. Germline V gene sequence: CDR1 LGHDT, CDR2 YNNKEL (reference sequence). The CDR3 DNA reads as TGTGCCAGCAGCGCCCGGGGACACTCTCCCCAAGAGACCCAGTACTTC. It yields the protein CASSARGHSPQETQYF.

J is TRBJ2-5 and V is TRBV7-8, with D tentatively TRBD1 (6 bases). Germline CDR1 is SGHVS and CDR2 is FQNEAQ. V lost 5 bases, J lost 0 bases, and 16 bases lay in between. This CDR3 spans 16 amino acids. CDR3 protein: CASSLVAGANQETQYF. CDR3 DNA sequence: TGTGCCAGCAGCCTTGTGGCAGGGGCAAACCAAGAGACCCAGTACTTC.

The rearrangement uses TRBV7-9 and TRBJ1-6; D is possibly TRBD1 (5 bases). The germline V gene has CDR1 SEHNR and CDR2 FQNEAQ (reference sequence). This CDR3 has 13 amino acids. Trimming removed 7 bases from V and 10 bases from J, with 14 bases in between. CDR3 residues: CASTPMGESPLHF. CDR3 nucleotide sequence: TGTGCCAGCACTCCCATGGGGGAATCACCCCTCCACTTT.

The rearrangement uses TRBV29-1 and TRBJ2-3, with D perhaps TRBD1 or TRBD2 (5 bases each). CDR3 length: 14 amino acids. From germline, CDR1 is SQVTM and CDR2 ANQGSEA. V was trimmed by 4 bases and J by 2 bases, leaving 13 bases between them. The CDR3 region is CSVAGTAYTDTQYF. CDR3 nucleotide sequence: TGCAGCGTTGCCGGGACGGCATACACAGATACGCAGTATTTT.

Concerning this clonotype itself: A much larger clonotype is one base distant, so this may be a read error. This chain uses TRBV12-3 or TRBV12-4 with TRBJ1-2; D perhaps matches TRBD1 (5 bases). The CDR3 covers 14 residues. CDR3 region: CPSSRTGEGYGYTF. CDR3 sequence (DNA): TGTCCCAGCAGTCGAACAGGAGAGGGCTATGGCTACACCTTC.

For this clonotype: An end of the junction does not agree with germline; a read error may underlie this. The chain links TRBV10-3 to TRBJ1-2, with D maybe TRBD1 (6 bases). This CDR3 has 13 amino acids. The V gene's germline CDR1 is ENHRY and CDR2 SYGVKD. The CDR3 bases are TGTGCCATCAGTGAGACGAACGGGGGCCGCTGCGCCTTC. Translating it yields CAISETNGGRCAF.

This sequence joins TRBV18 and TRBJ2-7; D is ambiguous. The germline V gene encodes CDR1 KGHSH and CDR2 LQKENI. V gave up 2 bases and J gave up 7 bases, with 15 bases separating them. The CDR3 has 14 residues. The CDR3 bases are TGTGCCAGCTCACCAGCTGGGGAACCCGGGGAGCAGTACGTC. Protein sequence: CASSPAGEPGEQYV.

The chain has TRBV18 and TRBJ1-5, with a tentative D call TRBD1 (6 bases). V lost 6 bases, J lost 5 bases, and 14 bases lay in between. Germline V lookup: CDR1 KGHSH, CDR2 LQKENI. This CDR3 comprises 14 residues. Here the CDR3 reads CASSLNRDDQPQHF. DNA for the CDR3: TGTGCCAGCTCCCTAAACAGGGATGATCAGCCCCAGCATTTT. The full variable domain, in which reference TRBV18 and TRBJ1-5 provide the parts outside the CDR3, is NAGVMQNPRHLVRRRGQEARLRCSPMKGHSHVYWYRQLPEEGLKFMVYLQKENIIDESGMPKERFSAEFPKEGPSILRIQQVVRGDSAAYFCASSLNRDDQPQHFGDGTRLSIL.

This clonotype was seen a handful of times. In DNA form, the CDR3 reads TGCGCCAGCAGCCAAGTTTCGGGAAATGAGCAGTTCTTC. Its protein product is CASSQVSGNEQFF. The chain employs TRBV4-1 and TRBJ2-1; a possible D gene is TRBD2 (5 bases). V dropped 1 base and J dropped 7 bases, with 8 bases sitting between them. The CDR3 runs 13 residues. Germline V gene sequence: CDR1 MGHRA, CDR2 YSYEKL.